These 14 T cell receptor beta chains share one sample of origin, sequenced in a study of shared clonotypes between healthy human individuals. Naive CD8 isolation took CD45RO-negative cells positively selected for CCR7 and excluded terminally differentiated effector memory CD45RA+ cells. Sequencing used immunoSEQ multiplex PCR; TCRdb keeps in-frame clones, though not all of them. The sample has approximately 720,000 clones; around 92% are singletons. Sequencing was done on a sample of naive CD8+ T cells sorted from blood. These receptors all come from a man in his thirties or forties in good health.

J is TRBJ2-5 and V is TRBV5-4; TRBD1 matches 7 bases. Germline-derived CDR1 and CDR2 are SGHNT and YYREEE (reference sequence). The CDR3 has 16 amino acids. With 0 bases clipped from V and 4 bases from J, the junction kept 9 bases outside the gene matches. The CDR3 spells CASSLELDREGETQYF. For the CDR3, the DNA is TGTGCCAGCAGCTTGGAACTCGACAGGGAAGGAGAGACCCAGTACTTC. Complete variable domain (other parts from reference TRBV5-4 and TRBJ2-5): ETGVTQSPTHLIKTRGQQVTLRCSSQSGHNTVSWYQQALGQGPQFIFQYYREEENGRGNFPPRFSGLQFPNYSSELNVNALELDDSALYLCASSLELDREGETQYFGPGTRLLVL.

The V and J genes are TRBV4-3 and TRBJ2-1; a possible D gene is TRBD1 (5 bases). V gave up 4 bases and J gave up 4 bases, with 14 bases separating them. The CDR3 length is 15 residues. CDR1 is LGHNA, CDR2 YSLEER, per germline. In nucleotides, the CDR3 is TGCGCCAGCAGCCTTCTAGGGGCAGGATACAATGAGCAGTTCTTC. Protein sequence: CASSLLGAGYNEQFF.

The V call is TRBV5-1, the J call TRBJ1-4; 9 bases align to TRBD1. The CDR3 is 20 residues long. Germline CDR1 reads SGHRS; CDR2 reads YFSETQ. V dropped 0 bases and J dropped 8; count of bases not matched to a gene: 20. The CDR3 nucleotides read TGCGCCAGCAGCTTGGGGCACCCGGGACAGGGAACCTTCGGGTGGGAAAAACTGTTTTTT. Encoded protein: CASSLGHPGQGTFGWEKLFF.

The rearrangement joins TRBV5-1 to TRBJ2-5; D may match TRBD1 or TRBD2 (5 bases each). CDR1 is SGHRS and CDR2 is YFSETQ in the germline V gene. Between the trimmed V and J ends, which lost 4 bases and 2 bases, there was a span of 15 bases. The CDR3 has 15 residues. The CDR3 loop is CASSPEGWGQETQYF. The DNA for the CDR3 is TGCGCCAGCAGCCCCGAGGGCTGGGGGCAAGAGACCCAGTACTTC.

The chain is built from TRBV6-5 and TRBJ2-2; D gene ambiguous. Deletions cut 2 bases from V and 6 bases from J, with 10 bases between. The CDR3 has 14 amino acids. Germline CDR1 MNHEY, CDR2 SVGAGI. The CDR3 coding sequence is TGTGCCAGCAGTTACGCGCCGGGTGCCGGGGAGCTGTTTTTT. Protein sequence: CASSYAPGAGELFF.

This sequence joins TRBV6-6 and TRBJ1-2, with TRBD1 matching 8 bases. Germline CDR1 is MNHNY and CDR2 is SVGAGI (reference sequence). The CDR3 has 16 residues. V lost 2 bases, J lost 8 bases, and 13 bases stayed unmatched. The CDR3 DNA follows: TGTGCCAGCAGTTACGGACAGGGTCGGAGTCCGGGAGGCTACACCTTC. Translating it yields CASSYGQGRSPGGYTF.

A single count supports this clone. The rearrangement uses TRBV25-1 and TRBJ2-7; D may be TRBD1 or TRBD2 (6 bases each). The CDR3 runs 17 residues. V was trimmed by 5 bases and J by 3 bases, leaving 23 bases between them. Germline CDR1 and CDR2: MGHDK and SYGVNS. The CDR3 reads CASSPFGGPGYVYEQYF. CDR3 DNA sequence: TGTGCCAGCAGTCCGTTCGGGGGCCCCGGGTATGTCTACGAGCAGTACTTC.

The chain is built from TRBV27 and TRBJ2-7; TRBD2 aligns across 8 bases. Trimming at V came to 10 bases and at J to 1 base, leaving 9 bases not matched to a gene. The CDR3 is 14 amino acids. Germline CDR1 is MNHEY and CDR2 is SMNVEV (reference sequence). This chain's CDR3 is CATQGTSNSYEQYF. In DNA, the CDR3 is TGTGCCACCCAAGGGACTAGTAATTCCTACGAGCAGTACTTC.

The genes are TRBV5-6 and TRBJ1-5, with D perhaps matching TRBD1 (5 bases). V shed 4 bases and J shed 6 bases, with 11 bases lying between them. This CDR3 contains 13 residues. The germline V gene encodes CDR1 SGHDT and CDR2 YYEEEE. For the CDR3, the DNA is TGTGCCAGCAGCCGCGAGAGGGGTCAGCCCCAGCATTTT. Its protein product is CASSRERGQPQHF. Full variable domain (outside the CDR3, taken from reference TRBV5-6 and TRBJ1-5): DAGVTQSPTHLIKTRGQQVTLRCSPKSGHDTVSWYQQALGQGPQFIFQYYEEEERQRGNFPDRFSGHQFPNYSSELNVNALLLGDSALYLCASSRERGQPQHFGDGTRLSIL.

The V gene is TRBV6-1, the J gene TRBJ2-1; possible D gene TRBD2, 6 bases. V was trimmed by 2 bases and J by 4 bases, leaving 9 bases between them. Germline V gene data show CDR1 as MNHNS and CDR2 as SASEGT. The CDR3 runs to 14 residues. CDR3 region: CASSEWGEYNEQFF. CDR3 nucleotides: TGTGCCAGCAGTGAATGGGGGGAGTACAATGAGCAGTTCTTC.

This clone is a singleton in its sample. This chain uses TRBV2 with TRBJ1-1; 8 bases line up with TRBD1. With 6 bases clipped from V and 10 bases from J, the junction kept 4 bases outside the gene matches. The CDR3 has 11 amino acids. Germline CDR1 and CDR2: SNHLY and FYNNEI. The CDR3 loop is CASRGQGGAFF. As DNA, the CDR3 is TGTGCCAGCAGAGGACAGGGTGGAGCTTTCTTT.

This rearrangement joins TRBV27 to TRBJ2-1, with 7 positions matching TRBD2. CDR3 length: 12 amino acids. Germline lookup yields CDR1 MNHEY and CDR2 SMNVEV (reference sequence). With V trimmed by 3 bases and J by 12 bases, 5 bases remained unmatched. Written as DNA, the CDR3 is TGTGCCAGCAGTTTTGGTGGGGGGGGGCAGTTCTTC. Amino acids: CASSFGGGGQFF.

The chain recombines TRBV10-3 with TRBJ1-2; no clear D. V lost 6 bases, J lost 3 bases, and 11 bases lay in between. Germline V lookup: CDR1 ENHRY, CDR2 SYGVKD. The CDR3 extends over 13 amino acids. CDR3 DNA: TGTGCCATCAGCGACCGACATGACTATGGCTACACCTTC. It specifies CAISDRHDYGYTF.

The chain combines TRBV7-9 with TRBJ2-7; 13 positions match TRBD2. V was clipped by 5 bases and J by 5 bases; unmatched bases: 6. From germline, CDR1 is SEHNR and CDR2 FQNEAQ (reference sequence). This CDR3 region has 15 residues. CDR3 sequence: CASSLWTSGSHEQYF. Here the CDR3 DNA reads TGTGCCAGCAGCCTATGGACTAGCGGGAGCCACGAGCAGTACTTC.